What follows are 9 T cell receptor beta chains derived from one specimen sequenced in a study of shared clonotypes between healthy human individuals. TCRdb keeps only in-frame clones here, not all; method: immunoSEQ multiplex PCR. The repertoire holds about 1.5 million clones, approximately 98% seen once, with 0.4% to 0.45% in the top ten. The sample consisted of naive CD4+ T cells sorted from blood. Described subset: CD45RA+ positively selected. These receptor sequences come from a man in his thirties or forties in good health.

The chain is built from TRBV28 and TRBJ1-2; 9 nucleotides align to TRBD1. V lost 7 bases to trimming and J lost 8 bases; unmatched junction nucleotides: 14. The CDR3 has 15 residues. CDR1 and CDR2 (germline): MDHEN, SYDVKM. The CDR3 DNA reads as TGTGCCAGCACCCTGGGCGACAGGGGGGTAGAAGGCTACACCTTC. This translates into CASTLGDRGVEGYTF.

The chain combines TRBV10-2 with TRBJ2-7; 7 positions match TRBD1. With V trimmed by 8 bases and J by 1 base, 5 bases remained unmatched. Germline V lookup: CDR1 WSHSY, CDR2 SAAADI. The CDR3 length is 13 residues. The CDR3 nucleotides are TGCGCCAGCGGGGGACAGAGATCCTACGAGCAGTACTTC. This translates into CASGGQRSYEQYF.

This sequence joins TRBV10-3 and TRBJ1-2; 9 bases line up with TRBD1. From germline, CDR1 is ENHRY and CDR2 SYGVKD. The CDR3 contains 14 residues. The V segment lost 2 bases and the J segment 8 bases; nucleotides outside the gene matches: 6. CDR3 loop: CAISEGTGRSGYTF. CDR3 nucleotides: TGTGCCATCAGTGAGGGGACAGGGAGATCCGGCTACACCTTC.

CDR3 DNA: TGTGCCAGCAGCTTAGGGTTTCTAGCGGGAGGTGGGGAGCAGTTCTTC. The encoded protein is CASSLGFLAGGGEQFF. This chain links TRBV7-8 with TRBJ2-1, with 11 nucleotides matching TRBD2. The V gene's germline CDR1 is SGHVS and CDR2 FQNEAQ. CDR3 length equals 16 residues. V lost 1 base, J lost 10 bases, and 9 bases stayed unmatched.

This chain connects TRBV5-1 to TRBJ2-2, with D possibly being TRBD2 (5 bases). The CDR3 is made up of 16 amino acids. Germline lookup yields CDR1 SGHRS and CDR2 YFSETQ. The V and J ends lost 1 base and 5 bases respectively, with 15 bases between them. CDR3 sequence: CASSLIRGRQTGELFF. The CDR3, as DNA: TGCGCCAGCAGCTTGATCCGGGGTAGACAAACCGGGGAGCTGTTTTTT.

V is TRBV7-2 and J is TRBJ2-7; tentatively, D is TRBD1 (5 bases). This CDR3 is built from 14 residues. Between the trimmed V and J ends, which lost 3 bases and 2 bases, there was a span of 11 bases. The germline gives CDR1 SGHTA, CDR2 FQGNSA. The CDR3 protein is CASSFQRTTYEQYF. In nucleotides, the CDR3 is TGTGCCAGCAGCTTTCAGAGGACAACCTACGAGCAGTACTTC.

The CDR3 loop reads CASRFPGPAQGEQYF. Written as DNA, the CDR3 is TGTGCCAGCAGGTTCCCGGGCCCGGCCCAGGGCGAGCAGTACTTC. The rearrangement links TRBV2 to TRBJ2-7; TRBD1 is a possible D gene (5 bases). Trimming took 6 bases from V and 6 from J, leaving 21 bases between them. The CDR3 has 15 residues. Germline V gene lookup returns CDR1 SNHLY and CDR2 FYNNEI.

Remarks on this clone: In this CDR3 the conserved last residue, phenylalanine or tryptophan, is missing, so a read error is likely. The DNA is left out, because the CDR3 cannot be placed on it with certainty; the CDR3 is given as TCRdb lists it. The rearrangement links TRBV5-6 to TRBJ2-7; the table's TRBD1 call for D was not verified on the DNA. Germline lookup yields CDR1 SGHDT and CDR2 YYEEEE. The CDR3 is 13 amino acids long, termini counted. The CDR3 spells CASRLKDRRTWDL.

The chain uses TRBV29-1 and TRBJ1-1; 7 bases agree with TRBD1. Germline V lookup: CDR1 SQVTM, CDR2 ANQGSEA. V was pared by 4 bases and J by 1 base, with 3 bases of the junction left unmatched. The CDR3 length is 13 residues. CDR3 loop: CSVAGGRNTEAFF. The CDR3 DNA reads TGCAGCGTTGCAGGGGGTCGGAACACTGAAGCTTTCTTT.